What follows are 10 T cell receptor beta chains derived from one specimen sequenced in a study of cytomegalovirus exposure and HLA in healthy donors (dated by TCRdb to the late 2010s). The library was built by means of the immunoSEQ multiplex PCR assay. As stored in TCRdb, this immuneACCESS dataset retains in-frame rearrangements with V and J assigned. A fraction of the clones does not appear; measured against another copy, unresolved V genes explain less than half of the discrepancy, and the remainder lacks a known reason. In all, the sample holds fewer than 70,000 clones, and approximately 96% of those were seen once. The top ten clones comprise approximately 0.91% of the sample. Material for sequencing was PBMCs. The receptors were gathered from a man between 18 and 35 years old in good health and CMV-seronegative.

The rearrangement uses TRBV29-1 and TRBJ2-3, with TRBD2 as a possible D gene (5 bases). The germline gives CDR1 SQVTM, CDR2 ANQGSEA. The CDR3 covers 12 residues. V was trimmed by 4 bases and J by 3 bases, leaving 8 bases between them. The CDR3 reads CSVASPTDTQYF. The DNA for the CDR3 is TGCAGCGTTGCTAGCCCGACAGATACGCAGTATTTT.

Here the CDR3 DNA reads TGTGCCAGCAGCTTTACTAGCGGGGCGAACACCGGGGAGCTGTTTTTT. As protein: CASSFTSGANTGELFF. J is TRBJ2-2 and V is TRBV11-2; 10 positions agree with TRBD2. Trimming took 3 bases from V and 0 from J; bases not matched to a gene: 1. The germline gives CDR1 SGHAT, CDR2 FQNNGV. The CDR3 loop spans 16 amino acids.

This chain links TRBV6-5 with TRBJ1-1, with D tentatively TRBD1 (6 bases). The CDR3 runs to 15 residues. In germline, CDR1 is MNHEY, CDR2 SVGAGI. The V and J ends lost 6 bases and 1 base respectively, with 15 bases between them. The CDR3 nucleotides are TGTGCCAGCAGCTGGTCTCGGGACAAGAACACTGAAGCTTTCTTT. Its translation is CASSWSRDKNTEAFF.

Note on this clone: The same CDR3 is also encoded by other DNA sequences in this sample. The chain carries TRBV5-1 and TRBJ2-2; tentatively, D is TRBD1 (6 bases). This CDR3 comprises 14 residues. Trimming removed 2 bases from V and 7 bases from J, with 12 bases in between. Germline values: CDR1 SGHRS, CDR2 YFSETQ. The CDR3 reads CASSFRGGFGELFF. The CDR3 bases are TGCGCCAGCAGCTTTAGAGGGGGTTTCGGGGAGCTGTTTTTT. Supplemented by reference TRBV5-1 and TRBJ2-2, the full variable domain reads KAGVTQTPRYLIKTRGQQVTLSCSPISGHRSVSWYQQTPGQGLQFLFEYFSETQRNKGNFPGRFSGRQFSNSRSEMNVSTLELGDSALYLCASSFRGGFGELFFGEGSRLTVL.

The V call is TRBV5-6, the J call TRBJ2-7; 12 bases are shared with TRBD2. The germline CDR1 and CDR2 sequences are SGHDT and YYEEEE. This CDR3 spans 14 amino acids. J was trimmed by 6 bases and V by 4 bases; bases with no gene match: 5. CDR3: CASSLLAGGIEQYF. The DNA of the CDR3 is TGTGCCAGCAGCCTTCTAGCGGGAGGGATCGAGCAGTACTTC.

The chain links TRBV28 to TRBJ1-1; D remains unclear. Looked up from germline, CDR1 is MDHEN and CDR2 is SYDVKM. V was shortened by 2 bases and J by 10 bases, with 14 bases between the two germline ends. The CDR3 covers 13 residues. The DNA for the CDR3 is TGTGCCAGCAGTTTAGAAAACCCCCGGGGAGCTTTCTTT. This sequence encodes CASSLENPRGAFF.

The chain couples TRBV7-6 to TRBJ2-7; 7 nucleotides agree with TRBD2. The ends lost 5 bases at V and 5 bases at J; junction bases unmatched: 12. The germline CDR1 and CDR2 sequences are SGHVS and FNYEAQ. The CDR3 loop spans 15 amino acids. The CDR3 DNA is TGTGCCAGCAGCCCCCTCGCGGGAGCTTACAACGAGCAGTACTTC. Its translation: CASSPLAGAYNEQYF.

The rearrangement joins TRBV4-2 to TRBJ2-5; 13 bases map to TRBD2. The CDR3 totals 19 residues. Germline V gene data show CDR1 as LGHNA and CDR2 as YNFKEQ. The trim removed 4 bases at V and 0 bases at J, leaving 11 bases unmatched. The CDR3 nucleotides are TGTGCCAGCAGCCCGACAAGGGGACTAGCGGGGCAGTACCAAGAGACCCAGTACTTC. Its protein is CASSPTRGLAGQYQETQYF.

The chain links TRBV6-5 to TRBJ2-7; D uncertain. The V end lost 11 bases, the J end lost 4 bases, and 9 bases lay between the germline ends. In germline, CDR1 is MNHEY, CDR2 SVGAGI. This CDR3 has 10 amino acids. CDR3 in amino acids: CARALYEQYF. In nucleotides, the CDR3 is TGTGCCCGTGCACTTTACGAGCAGTACTTC.

The chain couples TRBV21-1 to TRBJ1-1. TRBV21-1 is shown as a pseudogene. The CDR3 has 14 residues. This CDR3 reads CASSKVFGFAEAFF. In DNA, the CDR3 is TGTGCCAGCAGCAAAGTCTTCGGTTTCGCTGAAGCTTTCTTT.